This T cell receptor (beta chain) was identified during a study of blood T cell repertoires in COVID-19. Study-level information: Specimens from acute and convalescent COVID-19 originated in the United States, Italy and Spain.

V lost 3 bases, J lost 2 bases, and 9 bases lay in between. The CDR3 has 15 residues. Germline V gene data show CDR1 as SGHRS and CDR2 as YFSETQ. Only in-frame clones appear in the TCRdb table, and some are missing; sequencing was by immunoSEQ multiplex PCR. The sample gives 70,000 to 95,000 clones, over 80% of which show up once; 12% is in the top ten. The sequence was obtained from a woman aged 70-85 years with active or convalescent COVID-19. V and J are TRBV5-1 and TRBJ2-6, with D possibly being TRBD1 (6 bases). Sequencing was performed on peripheral blood. This CDR3 reads CASSSPGAGANVLTF. In DNA, the CDR3 is TGCGCCAGCAGCTCCCCAGGGGCTGGGGCCAACGTCCTGACTTTC.